The rows below give T cell receptor beta chains drawn from one sample of a study of cytomegalovirus exposure and HLA in healthy donors. Clones were sequenced by immunoSEQ multiplex PCR, and TCRdb holds only the in-frame ones, with some missing. The table lists 90,000 or so clones, roughly 85% of them singletons. The sequenced material came from PBMCs. These receptors were collected from a man aged 18 to 29 in good health and CMV-seropositive. Both conserved end residues are part of each CDR3. D genes are given only for firm matches. Some rows have no size entry. The others give once, few or many, or a class for an expanded clone.

V: TRBV10-3; J: TRBJ2-3; size: .; D: .; CDR3: CASRTTTDTQYF; DNA: TGTGCCAGCCGGACTACTACAGATACGCAGTATTTT
V: TRBV11-1; J: TRBJ2-7; size: .; D: TRBD1; CDR3: CASSLGTGATKVEQYF; DNA: TGTGCCAGCAGCTTAGGGACAGGGGCCACAAAAGTCGAGCAGTACTTC
V: TRBV7-6; J: TRBJ1-4; size: few; D: .; CDR3: CASSSFSGPQGEEKLFF; DNA: TGTGCCAGCAGCTCTTTTTCCGGGCCCCAAGGGGAAGAAAAACTGTTTTTT
V: TRBV18; J: TRBJ1-3; size: .; D: .; CDR3: CASSPTLQGRGSGNTIYF; DNA: TGTGCCAGCTCACCAACATTACAGGGAAGGGGCTCTGGAAACACCATATATTTT
V: TRBV5-1; J: TRBJ1-4; size: .; D: .; CDR3: CASSLYLDEKLFF; DNA: TGCGCCAGCAGCTTGTATTTAGATGAAAAACTGTTTTTT
V: TRBV28; J: TRBJ1-1; size: .; D: .; CDR3: CASSLSSDMNTEAFF; DNA: TGTGCCAGCAGTTTATCTTCAGACATGAACACTGAAGCTTTCTTT
V: TRBV18; J: TRBJ2-2; size: .; D: TRBD1; CDR3: CASSPSGGAGELFF; DNA: TGTGCCAGCTCACCATCAGGGGGAGCCGGGGAGCTGTTTTTT
V: TRBV15; J: TRBJ2-3; size: .; D: .; CDR3: CATSRDTAGFTDTQYF; DNA: TGTGCCACCAGCAGAGATACTGCGGGTTTTACAGATACGCAGTATTTT
V: TRBV2; J: TRBJ2-1; size: .; D: TRBD2; CDR3: CASSEGEGDEQFF; DNA: TGTGCCAGCAGTGAAGGGGAGGGCGATGAGCAGTTCTTC
V: TRBV14; J: TRBJ1-5; size: .; D: TRBD1; CDR3: CASSQTGNNQPQHF; DNA: TGTGCCAGCAGTCAGACAGGGAACAATCAGCCCCAGCATTTT
V: TRBV7-9; J: TRBJ2-3; size: .; D: .; CDR3: CASSFAITDTQYF; DNA: TGTGCCAGCAGCTTTGCGATCACAGATACGCAGTATTTT
V: TRBV19; J: TRBJ2-3; size: .; D: TRBD2; CDR3: CASSIELAGLTDTQYF; DNA: TGTGCCAGTAGTATAGAACTAGCGGGATTGACAGATACGCAGTATTTT
V: TRBV19; J: TRBJ1-1; size: once; D: TRBD1; CDR3: CASSIKGTAAFF; DNA: TGTGCCAGTAGTATTAAAGGGACAGCAGCTTTCTTT
V: TRBV18; J: TRBJ2-1; size: .; D: TRBD2; CDR3: CASSPIGLAGGDEQFF; DNA: TGTGCCAGCTCACCGATTGGACTAGCGGGAGGGGATGAGCAGTTCTTC
V: TRBV7-6; J: TRBJ1-5; size: once; D: .; CDR3: CASSPLFGSNQPQHF; DNA: TGTGCCAGCAGCCCCCTATTCGGGAGCAATCAGCCCCAGCATTTT
V: TRBV10-3; J: TRBJ1-2; size: .; D: TRBD1; CDR3: CAISEGQGNYGYTF; DNA: TGTGCCATCAGTGAGGGACAGGGTAACTATGGCTACACCTTC
V: TRBV11-2; J: TRBJ2-1; size: .; D: .; CDR3: CASSFQRGDHEQFF; DNA: TGTGCCAGCAGCTTCCAGCGCGGAGATCATGAGCAGTTCTTC
V: TRBV30; J: TRBJ1-2; size: .; D: TRBD1; CDR3: CAWKTGTEDGYTF; DNA: TGTGCCTGGAAAACCGGGACAGAGGATGGCTACACCTTC
V: TRBV14; J: TRBJ1-2; size: once; D: .; CDR3: CASSQAGFSYTF; DNA: TGTGCCAGCAGCCAAGCAGGGTTTAGCTACACCTTC
V: TRBV9; J: TRBJ1-3; size: .; D: .; CDR3: CASTGAGNTIYF; DNA: TGTGCCAGCACCGGAGCAGGAAACACCATATATTTT
V: TRBV11-3; J: TRBJ2-2; size: .; D: TRBD2; CDR3: CASRGLAATGELFF; DNA: TGTGCCAGCAGGGGACTAGCGGCCACCGGGGAGCTGTTTTTT
V: TRBV25-1; J: TRBJ1-4; size: .; D: TRBD1; CDR3: CASSAQGVEKLFF; DNA: TGTGCCAGCAGTGCCCAGGGGGTTGAAAAACTGTTTTTT
V: TRBV4-1; J: TRBJ2-1; size: .; D: TRBD2; CDR3: CASSQVLAGERNEQFF; DNA: TGCGCCAGCAGCCAAGTACTAGCGGGAGAACGGAATGAGCAGTTCTTC
V: TRBV11-3; J: TRBJ2-2; size: once; D: .; CDR3: CASSPRERGELFF; DNA: TGTGCCAGCAGCCCCCGGGAGAGGGGGGAGCTGTTTTTT
V: TRBV28; J: TRBJ2-7; size: .; D: TRBD2; CDR3: CASHTTSGKSYEQYF; DNA: TGTGCCAGCCATACGACTAGCGGGAAATCCTACGAGCAGTACTTC
V: TRBV16; J: TRBJ1-1; size: .; D: .; CDR3: CASSQIARTEAFF; DNA: TGTGCCAGCAGCCAGATAGCCCGGACTGAAGCTTTCTTT
V: TRBV6-1; J: TRBJ1-2; size: .; D: TRBD1; CDR3: CASSELDRENYGYTF; DNA: TGTGCCAGCAGTGAACTTGACAGGGAGAACTATGGCTACACCTTC
V: TRBV7-3; J: TRBJ2-7; size: .; D: TRBD2; CDR3: CASSYSGRISEQYF; DNA: TGTGCCAGCAGTTATAGCGGGAGAATTAGCGAGCAGTACTTC
V: TRBV11-2; J: TRBJ2-1; size: once; D: TRBD2; CDR3: CASSAQTSGKYNEQFF; DNA: TGTGCCAGCAGCGCCCAGACTAGCGGGAAATACAATGAGCAGTTCTTC
V: TRBV5-1; J: TRBJ2-3; size: once; D: .; CDR3: CASSLRGVTSTDTQYF; DNA: TGCGCCAGCAGCTTGAGGGGCGTAACAAGCACAGATACGCAGTATTTT
V: TRBV30; J: TRBJ1-5; size: once; D: .; CDR3: CAWSGSYEQPQHF; DNA: TGTGCCTGGAGTGGATCGTACGAGCAGCCCCAGCATTTT
V: TRBV15; J: TRBJ1-1; size: .; D: .; CDR3: CATSRDPQGSAFF; DNA: TGTGCCACCAGCAGAGATCCGCAGGGATCGGCTTTCTTT
V: TRBV5-6; J: TRBJ2-6; size: .; D: .; CDR3: CASSRYRAPGVGANVLTF; DNA: TGTGCCAGCAGTCGCTACAGGGCCCCGGGTGTTGGGGCCAACGTCCTGACTTTC
V: TRBV5-4; J: TRBJ2-5; size: .; D: .; CDR3: CASSYQYQETQYF; DNA: TGTGCCAGCAGCTACCAGTACCAAGAGACCCAGTACTTC
V: TRBV6-5; J: TRBJ2-1; size: .; D: .; CDR3: CASSYDAGNNEQFF; DNA: TGTGCCAGCAGTTATGATGCGGGGAACAATGAGCAGTTCTTC
V: TRBV5-1; J: TRBJ2-1; size: .; D: TRBD2; CDR3: CASSLPGLAGKGGLVRKFYNEQFF; DNA: TGCGCCAGCAGCCTCCCGGGACTAGCGGGAAAGGGTGGGTTGGTTCGTAAATTCTACAATGAGCAGTTCTTC
V: TRBV4-1; J: TRBJ2-7; size: once; D: .; CDR3: CASSHGEQSSYEQYF; DNA: TGCGCCAGCAGCCACGGGGAACAGAGCTCCTACGAGCAGTACTTC
V: TRBV27; J: TRBJ2-1; size: .; D: TRBD1; CDR3: CASSWTGGDDEQFF; DNA: TGTGCCAGCAGTTGGACAGGTGGGGATGATGAGCAGTTCTTC
V: TRBV5-1; J: TRBJ1-1; size: .; D: .; CDR3: CASSLVGGGSNTEAFF; DNA: TGCGCCAGCAGCTTGGTAGGAGGAGGGTCGAACACTGAAGCTTTCTTT
V: TRBV2; J: TRBJ1-3; size: .; D: .; CDR3: CASIVTQGSSGNTIYF; DNA: TGTGCCAGCATCGTTACTCAGGGTAGCTCTGGAAACACCATATATTTT
V: TRBV5-1; J: TRBJ2-7; size: .; D: TRBD2; CDR3: CASSLLAGIDEQYF; DNA: TGCGCCAGCAGCTTGCTAGCGGGAATCGACGAGCAGTACTTC
V: TRBV9; J: TRBJ2-1; size: .; D: TRBD2; CDR3: CASSGGGLALYNEQFF; DNA: TGTGCCAGCAGCGGCGGGGGACTAGCGCTTTACAATGAGCAGTTCTTC
V: TRBV5-1; J: TRBJ1-1; size: .; D: TRBD1; CDR3: CASSLGGTGAGNTEAFF; DNA: TGCGCCAGCAGCTTGGGAGGGACAGGGGCCGGCAACACTGAAGCTTTCTTT
V: TRBV5-3; J: TRBJ1-1; size: .; D: TRBD1; CDR3: CARGQDRGRDTEAFF; DNA: TGTGCCAGAGGACAAGACAGGGGAAGGGACACTGAAGCTTTCTTT
V: TRBV9; J: TRBJ2-3; size: .; D: .; CDR3: CASSESGTGRDTQYF; DNA: TGTGCCAGCAGCGAGTCCGGGACTGGGCGAGATACGCAGTATTTT
V: TRBV29-1; J: TRBJ2-1; size: .; D: TRBD2; CDR3: CSVEDRGTSYYNEQFF; DNA: TGCAGCGTTGAAGATCGAGGGACTAGCTATTACAATGAGCAGTTCTTC
V: TRBV5-1; J: TRBJ2-3; size: few; D: TRBD2; CDR3: CASLPAGGPPDTQYF; DNA: TGCGCCAGCCTACCGGCGGGAGGGCCGCCAGATACGCAGTATTTT